This TCR beta chain was recorded in a study of T-cell reconstitution after alpha-beta-depleted transplantation in children. CDR1 is SGHVS and CDR2 is FQNEAQ in the germline V gene. There are 12 residues in the CDR3. Deletions cut 7 bases from V and 11 bases from J, with 15 bases between. About this clonotype: A clone one base away is much larger, so this may be a read error.

For TCRbeta, the library was prepared with unique molecular identifiers. In TCRdb, the PCR reads were re-called with MiXCR into one record per CDR3 protein. Counted here are some 640,000 distinct CDR3 sequences, about 15% occurring once; the ten biggest clones make up approximately 1.1%. The material was PBMCs from the stem cell graft donor, obtained from the stem cell graft. The clonotype comes from a human donor who donated a stem cell graft to a child with acute myeloid leukemia. The chain carries TRBV7-8 and TRBJ2-1, with D hard to call. Here the CDR3 reads CASTPEVPKQFF. The CDR3 DNA follows: TGTGCCAGCACCCCCGAGGTCCCCAAGCAGTTCTTC.